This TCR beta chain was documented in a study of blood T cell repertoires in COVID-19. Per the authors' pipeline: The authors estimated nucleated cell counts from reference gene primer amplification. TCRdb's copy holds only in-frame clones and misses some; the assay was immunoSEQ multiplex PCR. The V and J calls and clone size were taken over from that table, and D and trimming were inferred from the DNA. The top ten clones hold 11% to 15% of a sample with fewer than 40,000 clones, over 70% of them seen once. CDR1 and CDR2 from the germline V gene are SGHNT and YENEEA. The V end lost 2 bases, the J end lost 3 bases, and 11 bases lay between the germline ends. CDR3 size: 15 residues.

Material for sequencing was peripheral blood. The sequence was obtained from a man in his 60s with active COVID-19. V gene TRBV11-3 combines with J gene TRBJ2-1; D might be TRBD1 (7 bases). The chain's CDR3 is CASSLTGDFYNEQFF. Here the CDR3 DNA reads TGTGCCAGCAGCTTAACAGGGGACTTCTACAATGAGCAGTTCTTC.